The present TCR beta chain was sequenced within a study of radiotherapy plus CTLA-4 blockade in lung cancer (dated by TCRdb to about 2018). In terms of the full investigation: Objective responses occurred in 15% to 20% of enrolled patients, and roughly 30% achieved disease control. On the study overall, not on this receptor specifically: After treatment with radiotherapy and ipilimumab, TCR clones that originated in tumors expanded in peripheral blood. Increased serum interferon-beta after radiation, together with early dynamic changes in blood T cell clones, were reported to be the strongest predictors of response.

The receptor library was made with the immunoSEQ multiplex PCR assay. Imported from immuneACCESS, the table was reduced by TCRdb to in-frame sequences with V and J called. These copies leave out some clones; in studies compared against another copy, an unresolved V gene accounts for under half, and the cause of the remainder is not known. In all, the sample holds about 100,000 clones, and 83% of those were seen once. In total, the top ten clones hold more than 0.75% of the sample. The study tested focal radiation therapy combined with CTLA-4 blockade (ipilimumab) in patients with chemo-refractory metastatic non-small-cell lung cancer. Concerning this clone: The clone's antigen remains unknown. No per-base quality is available; no much larger clone lies one base away.

Measured from the cysteine to the phenylalanine, the CDR3 is 17 residues long. The entry retains the CDR3 DNA only, 51 bases that are in frame from base 1. Reading the germline V gene gives CDR1 SGHTA and CDR2 FQGNSA. Relative to germline, V is missing 0 bases and J is missing 3 bases, with 6 bases of the junction outside any gene match. The sequencing used peripheral blood, collected from a patient treated with radiotherapy plus ipilimumab. The receptor's source is a human donor with non-small cell lung cancer who had stable disease on radiotherapy plus ipilimumab. The rearranged segments are TRBV7-2 and TRBJ2-5, with 11 bases in between that match TRBD2. The bases read TGTGCCAGCAGCTTAGCGAAGACTAGCGGGGATAAAGAGACCCAGTACTTC. The encoded protein is CASSLAKTSGDKETQYF.